These T cell receptor beta chains were read from a single sample in a study of beta chain features in type 1 diabetes. Clones were read by immunoSEQ multiplex PCR, and TCRdb kept only the in-frame ones, dropping some. This table has 310,000 or so clones, 9.3% appearing once. The specimen sequenced was central memory CD4+ T cells from blood. These receptors were obtained from a man aged 25-45 years with type 1 diabetes. Both conserved end residues are part of each CDR3.

j_call,v_call,cdr3_aa
TRBJ2-5,TRBV7-2,CASSLAGGETQYF
TRBJ2-3,TRBV19,CASSISGGGSTDTQYF
TRBJ1-2,TRBV7-2,CASSVRDKNYGYTF
TRBJ2-3,TRBV7-2,CASSLLGTPTDTQYF
TRBJ2-1,TRBV28,CASSSSAGQYYNEQFF
TRBJ2-1,TRBV29-1,CSVSGGTYNEQFF
TRBJ2-2,TRBV2,CASSARAGNTGELFF
TRBJ2-3,TRBV7-2,CASSLEGAWADTQYF
TRBJ1-2,TRBV20-1,CSVGVGYGYTF
TRBJ2-5,TRBV29-1,CSVRTGAREQYF
TRBJ1-4,TRBV4-3,CASSQDWNPRQAEKLFF
TRBJ2-6,TRBV6-5,CASSGTWSGANVLTF
TRBJ1-6,TRBV18,CASSTRTFGSPLHF
TRBJ1-4,TRBV10-3,CASSSRRVLFF
TRBJ2-7,TRBV2,CASNRDSAFYEQYF
TRBJ1-2,TRBV5-1,CASSSRSGTLGGYTF
TRBJ2-1,TRBV4-3,CASSQDRPFYNEQFF
TRBJ2-5,TRBV7-2,CASSGTLGGETQYF
TRBJ2-1,TRBV27,CASSLSGSYNEQFF
TRBJ2-5,TRBV6-1,CASSDSGTPETQYF
TRBJ2-5,TRBV7-2,CASSLVGKETQYF
TRBJ1-4,TRBV7-2,CASSLGGQGNEKLFF
TRBJ1-4,TRBV4-2,CASSPWGELNEKLFF
TRBJ1-2,TRBV11-2,CASSLDHRYGYTF
TRBJ2-7,TRBV28,CASSFTAGQSSYEQYF
TRBJ1-2,TRBV7-2,CASSEYRGSGYTF
TRBJ1-3,TRBV4-3,CASSQGALSGNTIYF
TRBJ1-5,TRBV5-6,CASSWGPGSNQPQHF
TRBJ1-4,TRBV18,CASSPSSRNEKLFF
TRBJ1-2,TRBV7-9,CASSSVGQGNTLYGYTF
TRBJ2-2,TRBV5-1,CASSPIGTGGNTGELFF
TRBJ2-2,TRBV6-6,CASSRLSNTGELFF
TRBJ2-4,TRBV19,CASSSGQGTINIQYF
TRBJ2-7,TRBV29-1,CQIRDSRYEQYF
TRBJ2-5,TRBV6-5,CASSYGRGGVETQYF
TRBJ2-1,TRBV7-2,CASSLQGLASDEQFF
TRBJ2-7,TRBV28,CASSFIGVLGYEQYF
TRBJ2-7,TRBV28,CASSIGTSGEQYF
TRBJ2-3,TRBV4-3,CASSREWAADTQYF
TRBJ1-2,TRBV6-6,CASSYNRQTSYGYTF
TRBJ2-7,TRBV28,CASSPETLSSYEQYF
TRBJ2-3,TRBV11-3,CASSLWTSGSTDTQYF
TRBJ2-5,TRBV6-6,CASTDRGRETQYF
TRBJ1-5,TRBV7-2,CASSLFPQGNQPQHF
TRBJ2-5,TRBV11-2,CASSLDNGGAFQETQYF
TRBJ2-1,TRBV5-4,CASSLSSPSGNEQFF
TRBJ2-2,TRBV7-2,CASSPNTGGAGELFF
TRBJ2-3,TRBV6-5,CASSYSSTTDTQYF
TRBJ1-2,TRBV5-1,CASSFLIGEDGYTF
TRBJ1-1,TRBV29-1,CSVADSQNTEAFF
TRBJ2-3,TRBV6-6,CASREGGNTDTQYF